One and the same sample provided the 18 T cell receptor beta chains below, sequenced in a study of shared clonotypes between healthy human individuals. Data came from immunoSEQ multiplex PCR; TCRdb stores just in-frame clones and leaves some out. The sample has roughly 720,000 clones; 90% are singletons. Sequencing was performed on memory CD8+ T cells from PBMCs. Subset of the sample: CD45RO+ cells pooled with CCR7-negative TemRA cells. The receptors shown here come from a man between 18 and 29 years old in good health. Some clones in this sample may be carry-over from other donors' samples.

The V gene is TRBV6-1, the J gene TRBJ2-1, with 16 bases lining up with TRBD2. This CDR3 has 15 amino acids. Germline-derived CDR1 and CDR2 are MNHNS and SASEGT. The V segment lost 6 bases and the J segment 6 bases; nucleotides outside the gene matches: 2. CDR3 coding DNA: TGTGCCAGCAGCGGGACTAGCGGGAGGGCCAATGAGCAGTTCTTC. This sequence encodes CASSGTSGRANEQFF.

The rearrangement links TRBV7-9 to TRBJ2-5; D uncertain. CDR3 length: 11 residues. Germline assignment: CDR1 SEHNR and CDR2 FQNEAQ (reference sequence). V lost 5 bases, J lost 5 bases, and 6 bases lay in between. DNA of the CDR3: TGTGCCAGCAGCGAGGAGGAGACCCAGTACTTC. Translated, it gives CASSEEETQYF.

The V and J genes are TRBV19 and TRBJ1-4; D is perhaps TRBD1 (5 bases). Germline V gene lookup returns CDR1 LNHDA and CDR2 SQIVND (reference sequence). The V and J ends lost 5 bases and 8 bases respectively, with 30 bases between them. This CDR3 is built from 19 residues. The CDR3 DNA reads as TGTGCCAGTAGTCCTCTACTCGAAAGGGGCCAGCAGCGCTCCGAAAAACTGTTTTTT. Its protein product is CASSPLLERGQQRSEKLFF.

The chain has TRBV13 and TRBJ1-5; 10 positions match TRBD1. This CDR3 region has 16 residues. Trimming removed 4 bases from V and 5 bases from J; junction bases left unmatched: 8. Germline V gene data show CDR1 as PRHDT and CDR2 as FYEKMQ (reference sequence). CDR3 loop: CASSSRGQGGDQPQHF. Written as DNA, the CDR3 is TGTGCCAGCAGCTCCCGAGGACAGGGGGGCGATCAGCCCCAGCATTTT.

The chain is built from TRBV9 and TRBJ1-2; 7 positions match TRBD1. Unmatched junction bases numbered 14, after V lost 3 bases and J lost 3 bases. The CDR3 length is 17 residues. Germline V gene sequence: CDR1 SGDLS, CDR2 YYNGEE. The CDR3 spells CASSASQLRGPDYGYTF. Written as DNA, the CDR3 is TGTGCCAGCAGCGCTTCGCAACTTAGGGGGCCTGACTATGGCTACACCTTC.

This chain uses TRBV27 with TRBJ1-2, with 8 bases aligning to TRBD1. This CDR3 contains 16 residues. J gave up 0 bases and V 6 bases, and 9 bases lay outside the gene matches. Germline CDR1 is MNHEY and CDR2 is SMNVEV (reference sequence). CDR3 sequence: CASSDNTGGANYGYTF. CDR3 DNA: TGTGCCAGCAGCGACAATACAGGGGGAGCTAACTATGGCTACACCTTC.

The chain has TRBV11-2 and TRBJ2-7; 7 bases line up with TRBD1. V was pared by 3 bases and J by 2 bases, with 4 bases of the junction left unmatched. The CDR3 consists of 14 residues. The germline V gene encodes CDR1 SGHAT and CDR2 FQNNGV. The DNA for the CDR3 is TGTGCCAGCAGCTTCAACAGGGGTACCTACGAGCAGTACTTC. Its protein is CASSFNRGTYEQYF.

The rearrangement links TRBV7-9 to TRBJ1-5, with D perhaps TRBD1 (5 bases). The CDR3 runs to 14 residues. Per the germline V gene, CDR1 is SEHNR and CDR2 is FQNEAQ (reference sequence). V was cut by 2 bases and J by 3 bases, with 8 bases left in between. The CDR3 spells CASSLSGANQPQHF. The CDR3, as DNA: TGTGCCAGCAGCTTATCCGGGGCCAATCAGCCCCAGCATTTT.

The CDR3 DNA sequence: TGTGCCAGCAGCGGAAGGACGTTAGCGAACACCGGGGAGCTGTTTTTT. This translates into CASSGRTLANTGELFF. V usage is TRBV5-6 and J usage is TRBJ2-2; D remains unclear. The CDR3 has 16 amino acids. Germline CDR1 is SGHDT and CDR2 is YYEEEE. V was pared by 4 bases and J by 0 bases, with 13 bases between.

The chain uses TRBV27 and TRBJ2-5; 7 bases are shared with TRBD1. Germline V gives CDR1 MNHEY, CDR2 SMNVEV (reference sequence). J gave up 0 bases and V 6 bases, and 7 bases lay outside the gene matches. This CDR3 is built from 15 residues. CDR3 in amino acids: CASRILQGNQETQYF. CDR3 DNA sequence: TGTGCCAGCAGGATACTACAGGGGAACCAAGAGACCCAGTACTTC.

Regarding this clone: The junction does not match germline at one end; this may be a read error. The rearrangement links TRBV28 to TRBJ2-1, with unresolved D. Germline assignment: CDR1 MDHEN and CDR2 SYDVKM. The CDR3 has 15 amino acids. The CDR3 coding sequence is TGTGCCAGCAGTCCCTTCACTTTGAGCTACGATGAGCAGTTCTTC. Protein: CASSPFTLSYDEQFF.

The CDR3 reads CSAQESSYEQYF. CDR3 nucleotides: TGCAGCGCCCAGGAGAGCTCCTACGAGCAGTACTTC. The V call is TRBV29-1, the J call TRBJ2-7, with D unclear. The CDR3 length is 12 residues. The germline V gene encodes CDR1 SQVTM and CDR2 ANQGSEA. Trimming left V 7 bases short and J 0 bases short, with 10 bases between.

This chain links TRBV11-2 with TRBJ2-1, with TRBD2 identical over 9 bases. Trimming cost V 4 bases and J 2 bases; bases outside gene matches: 6. This CDR3 spans 16 amino acids. The germline gives CDR1 SGHAT, CDR2 FQNNGV. The CDR3 spells CASSWGLAGTYNEQFF. CDR3 sequence (DNA): TGTGCCAGCAGCTGGGGACTAGCCGGAACCTACAATGAGCAGTTCTTC. Supplemented by reference TRBV11-2 and TRBJ2-1, the full variable domain reads EAGVAQSPRYKIIEKRQSVAFWCNPISGHATLYWYQQILGQGPKLLIQFQNNGVVDDSQLPKDRFSAERLKGVDSTLKIQPAKLEDSAVYLCASSWGLAGTYNEQFFGPGTRLTVL.

This clone was picked up one time. The chain is built from TRBV10-3 and TRBJ2-7; 10 bases are shared with TRBD2. V shed 4 bases and J 3 bases; nucleotides not matched to a gene: 6. The V gene's germline CDR1 is ENHRY and CDR2 SYGVKD. This CDR3 is 15 amino acids long. Here the CDR3 reads CAISVGLAEDYEQYF. DNA for the CDR3: TGTGCCATCAGTGTAGGACTAGCGGAGGACTACGAGCAGTACTTC.

The chain uses TRBV7-6 and TRBJ2-7; 11 bases line up with TRBD2. There are 15 residues in the CDR3. V was pared by 1 base and J by 5 bases, with 4 bases of the junction left unmatched. Per germline, CDR1 SGHVS and CDR2 FNYEAQ. The CDR3 protein is CASSLGTSGSHEQYF. In nucleotides, the CDR3 is TGTGCCAGCAGCTTAGGTACTAGCGGGAGCCACGAGCAGTACTTC.

This chain links TRBV7-9 with TRBJ1-4; D call uncertain. The V end was cut by 5 bases, the J end by 3 bases, with 22 bases between. Germline assignment: CDR1 SEHNR and CDR2 FQNEAQ (reference sequence). This CDR3 spans 18 amino acids. CDR3 protein: CASSRGRPQSLANEKLFF. In DNA form, the CDR3 reads TGTGCCAGCAGCCGCGGACGCCCGCAGTCATTGGCTAATGAAAAACTGTTTTTT.

The gene calls are TRBV19 and TRBJ1-5; D perhaps matches TRBD1 (5 bases). The CDR3 is 15 residues long. The ends were cut back, 3 bases at V and 3 bases at J, with 12 bases in the middle. CDR1 and CDR2 from the germline V gene are LNHDA and SQIVND (reference sequence). Here the CDR3 reads CASSIPRAFNQPQHF. As DNA, the CDR3 is TGTGCCAGTAGTATCCCCAGGGCCTTCAATCAGCCCCAGCATTTT.

The chain carries TRBV27 and TRBJ2-7; 8 positions match TRBD1. The V segment lost 6 bases and the J segment 4 bases; nucleotides outside the gene matches: 14. Per germline, CDR1 MNHEY and CDR2 SMNVEV (reference sequence). CDR3 size: 16 residues. Here the CDR3 reads CASSPFLPDRVYEQYF. Written as DNA, the CDR3 is TGTGCCAGCAGCCCCTTTCTGCCGGACAGGGTATACGAGCAGTACTTC.